Listed here is a single TCR beta chain. Its binding antigen is unknown. No base-level quality is on record; no much larger clone is a single base apart. This sample is part of a study of cytomegalovirus exposure and HLA in healthy donors (dated by TCRdb to about 2017). As for the study more broadly: An earlier analysis of 550 to 700 of the donors reported roughly 270 Gb of sequence data and some 120 million unique TCR beta sequences from about 179 million T cells. An early release covering over 500 HLA-typed donors comprised about 310 gigabases of sequencing data and about 90 million unique TCR sequences. Among the 398 genotyped donors, under 90% belonged to the genetic ancestry cluster associated with self-reported Caucasian donors. The study aimed to test whether cataloging public T cell receptors could reveal signatures of past pathogen exposure. Using immunosequencing, the study profiled T cell repertoires from 666 subjects and related those repertoires to cytomegalovirus serostatus. Along with the roughly 700-subject first cohort, a separate validation cohort of over a hundred different subjects was used. To predict cytomegalovirus infection status, the study brought together high-throughput TCR immunosequencing, statistical association of individual TCRs with disease status, and machine learning. In a later analysis, previously published TCR beta repertoires from fewer than 750 donors were re-analyzed and high-resolution HLA genotyping was added so that TCR occurrence patterns could be studied. In the later analysis, no new phenotypic data were used to find candidate immune exposures; instead, reliance was placed on TCR beta sequences and their occurrence across donors. An earlier analysis of some 500 of the donors applied high-throughput TCR beta sequencing to assess whether each TCR beta V gene segment acted as functional or pseudogenic. Donor age, sex, ethnicity and CMV serostatus were compiled alongside the repertoire data. Genome-wide SNP genotypes for about 55% of the roughly 670 donors were used in a later genetic analysis, which treated that subset as a discovery cohort. Every repertoire in the discovery cohort had been generated on one and the same sequencing platform. HLA typing included class I and class II loci at four-digit resolution. The number of donors typed differed by locus, with 629-630 for A, B, C, DRB1 and DQB1, around 500 for DQA1, under 610 for DPA1, and 472 for DPB1. A few DR-DQ haplotypes were treated as single units for association and clustering because of strong linkage in the cohort. Among 350 to 400 genotyped donors of the cohort, an average of about 240,000 unique TCR beta nucleotide sequences were sequenced per donor, roughly 20% of them non-productive. Broad study findings and their caveats: In vitro tests confirmed that a few of the cytomegalovirus-associated TCR beta chains recognize cytomegalovirus antigens. A further reported finding was that TCR beta sequences accurately predicted the HLA-A and HLA-B alleles for most subjects in the first cohort. The classifier was reported to diagnose cytomegalovirus status with high specificity and sensitivity in both the original and validation cohorts. A cluster of highly shared sequence variants was judged likely to be a technical artifact of the sequencing pipeline. In a later analysis, HLA-associated TCR beta chains showed more clonal expansion and lower generation probabilities than non-associated chains that were equally common. V-gene and J-gene trimming of TCR beta chains was associated with a missense DCLRE1C variant in a later genetic analysis, and the association was replicated in an independent cohort. Assigning TCR associations to individual alleles was difficult when HLA alleles, especially DR and DQ, strongly co-occurred. Across donors, most TCR sequences were observed very rarely, whereas some public TCRs were present in many individuals. The study listed 150 to 200 TCR beta chains as associated with cytomegalovirus. Most CMV-associated TCR beta chains appeared to be HLA-restricted in a later analysis, and the HLA associations seemed to be driven largely by CMV exposure. Roughly uniform sequencing depth across donors was assumed in presence/absence analyses, although this assumption may not hold. In a later analysis, around 15,000 TCR beta sequences were associated with specific HLA alleles at a false discovery rate of 0.05. It was suggested by the authors that the approach could potentially be generalized to other disease states and immunological phenotypes. CMV serostatus was the only immune exposure information available for the cohort. According to a later genetic analysis, donors in an Asian-associated ancestry cluster had fewer N-insertions in productive TCRs than the roughly 700-donor mean. Because some donors lacked HLA typing at each locus, the association tests relied only on the typed subset. Several of the top co-occurrence clusters appeared to be linked to parvovirus B19, influenza, CMV and Epstein-Barr virus, according to a later analysis. Linkage disequilibrium might explain the correlated functional status among segregating V segments, but an unknown experimental factor could not be excluded. In a later analysis, TCR association rates were found to vary across HLA loci, with the most associated TCRs seen for DRB1 alleles and the fewest for HLA-C alleles. The earlier analysis of about 600 of the donors excluded approximately 15 rarely observed V segments, including chromosome 9 orphons, because counts were too low. This cohort had only TCR beta chains sequenced, and the lack of alpha or paired-chain data limited which features could be detected. In an earlier analysis of fewer than 700 of the donors, most TCR beta V segments appeared in productive rearrangements about 87% or about 30% of the time, broadly matching IMGT annotations.

Library creation used the immunoSEQ multiplex PCR assay. For the multiplex PCR, a mixture combining 60 forward primers for TCR Vbeta segments and 13 reverse primers for TCR Jbeta segments was used. The CDR3 region of rearranged TCR beta genes was amplified from genomic DNA with a multiplex PCR assay. Amplified TCR beta libraries were sequenced as 87-base-pair reads on the Illumina HiSeq System. The published analysis was carried out like this. A later analysis counted about 80 million unique TCR beta chains across the roughly 700 repertoires, and roughly 9.9 million of these chains were shared by at least two donors. To remove PCR and sequencing errors, raw reads were error-corrected and collapsed into unique sequences using a nearest-neighbor algorithm that merged closely related sequences. Alignment of CDR3 sequences to IMGT reference sequences was used to assign V, D and J gene segments. Each retained sequence needed at least a six-nucleotide match to both a V gene segment and a J gene segment. Rearrangements were classified as productive when the CDR3 lacked stop codons and remained in frame with V and J, and all other rearrangements were classified as non-productive. CDR3 was defined according to IMGT convention as the region running from the second conserved V-encoded cysteine to the conserved J-encoded phenylalanine. The earlier analysis of some 580 of the donors excluded any sequence lacking an unambiguous match to a single V gene segment. In an earlier analysis of several hundred of the donors, a V segment was called functional when productive rearrangements were above 56.7%, and segregating when the standard deviation between donors exceeded 5%. A statistical classification framework was built for diagnosing cytomegalovirus status from the catalog of TCR beta chain sequences. In a later analysis, TCR nucleotide sequences were compared against IMGT/GENE-DB human TR gene sequences so that V and J genes could be assigned. The TCRdist pipeline was used in a later analysis to assign CDR3 sequences and most-parsimonious VDJ recombination scenarios. In a later analysis, each TCR beta chain was defined by its CDR3 amino acid sequence together with its V-gene family, and reads lacking a unique V-gene family were excluded. To address suspected cross-contamination and a sequencing artifact, a later analysis removed a few hundred highly shared, low-generation-probability nucleotide sequences. In a later analysis, a clonal expansion index for each public chain was calculated from normalized within-repertoire ranks of inferred template counts. In a later analysis, generation probabilities were computed using a VDJ recombination model fitted to out-of-frame rearrangements, and the results were checked against IGoR. In a later analysis, TCR-TCR, TCR-HLA and TCR-CMV co-occurrence was scored with hypergeometric tests, and a repertoire-size bias correction was applied to TCR pairs. A later analysis estimated false discovery rates by permuting HLA or CMV assignments 20 times. In a later analysis, co-occurring TCRs were grouped using DBSCAN, with TCRdist sequence similarity added in when clustering inside HLA-allele-positive subsets. Repertoires with fewer than 30,000 or more than 120,000 public chains were left out of co-occurrence clustering, as were five repertoires with anomalous nucleotide sharing. Entries here come from immuneACCESS through TCRdb and include only in-frame sequences with V and J called. Some clones fail to appear in such tables; in the studies checked, an unresolved V gene covers under half of the shortfall, and the cause of the remainder is unknown. The D gene and trimming were derived from the DNA, and the V and J assignments and clone size from that table. The sample table shows about 190,000 clones, and about 77% are seen once. 2% to 2.5% of the sample is taken by the ten largest.

The cohort was made up of under 800 healthy bone marrow donors. Cohort members were all nominally healthy when sampled, although unrecorded immune exposures were likely present. The donor was CMV seropositive and belonged to the group of 250 to 300 seropositive cohort members. Every donor gave a peripheral blood sample, and the peripheral blood mononuclear cells from that sample were used for TCR beta sequencing. The Qiagen DNeasy Blood Extraction Kit was used to extract genomic DNA from the blood cell samples. Sequenced material: PBMCs. The sequence was collected from a woman in her 30s in good health and CMV-seropositive.

In nucleotide form, the sequence is TGCGCCAGCAGTGCCGGGACAGGGTATGGCACAGATACGCAGTATTTT. This sequence encodes CASSAGTGYGTDTQYF. Recombination connected TRBV5-1 to TRBJ2-3; the junction holds 9 bases that match TRBD1. CDR3 length: 16 amino acids, cysteine to phenylalanine. The read is trimmed to its CDR3 DNA, 48 bases read in frame from base 1. Compared with germline, V lacks 5 bases and J lacks 1 base; bases without a gene match: 8. Looking up the germline V gene yields CDR1 SGHRS and CDR2 YFSETQ.